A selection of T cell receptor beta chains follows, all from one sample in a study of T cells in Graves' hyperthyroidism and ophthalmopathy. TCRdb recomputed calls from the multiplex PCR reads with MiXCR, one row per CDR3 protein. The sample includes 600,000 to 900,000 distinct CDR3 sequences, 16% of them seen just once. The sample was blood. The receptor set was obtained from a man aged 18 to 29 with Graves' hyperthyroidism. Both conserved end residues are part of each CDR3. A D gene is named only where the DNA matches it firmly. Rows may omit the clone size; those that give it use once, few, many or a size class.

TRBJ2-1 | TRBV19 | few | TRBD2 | TGTGCCAGTAGTCTTCTAGCGGGAGTATTTGGTGAGCAGTTCTTC | CASSLLAGVFGEQFF
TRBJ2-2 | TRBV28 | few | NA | TGTGCCAGCAGTGAGGAGAGGGGCGCGAACACCGGGGAGCTGTTTTTT | CASSEERGANTGELFF
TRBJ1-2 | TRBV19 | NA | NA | TGTGCCAGTACCCTCCTGGGGGAAGGAGGCTACACCTTC | CASTLLGEGGYTF
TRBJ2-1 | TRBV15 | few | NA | TGTGCCACCAGCAGAGATCTGGCAGGGACAATGGTGCAGTTCTTC | CATSRDLAGTMVQFF
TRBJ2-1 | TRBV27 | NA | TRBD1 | TGTGCCAGCAGTGTCTCCTTAGGGACAGCGGACAATGAGCAGTTCTTC | CASSVSLGTADNEQFF
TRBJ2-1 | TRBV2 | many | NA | TGTGCCAGCGGAAAGGAGGCCCAGGCTGAGCAGTTCTTC | CASGKEAQAEQFF
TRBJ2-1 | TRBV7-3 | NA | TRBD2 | TGTGCCAGCAGCCCAACTAGCGGGTTTAACAATGAGCAGTTCTTC | CASSPTSGFNNEQFF
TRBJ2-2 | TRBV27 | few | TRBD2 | TGTGCCAGCAGGGGGCGGGAGGATCCCGGGGAGCTGTTTTTT | CASRGREDPGELFF
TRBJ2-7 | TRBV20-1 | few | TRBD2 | TGCAGTGCTAGAGAGGCTAGCGGCTACGAGCAGTACTTC | CSAREASGYEQYF
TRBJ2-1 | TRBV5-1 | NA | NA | TGCGCCAGCAGGCCCATTTTTCCCCATGCCAGTGAGCAGTTCTTC | CASRPIFPHASEQFF
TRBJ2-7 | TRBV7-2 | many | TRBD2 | TGTGCCAGCAGCCACCGGGACTATGCCTACGAGCAGTACTTC | CASSHRDYAYEQYF
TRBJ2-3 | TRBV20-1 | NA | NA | TGCAGTGCTAGAGATATAAGTGGGGGCACAGATACGCAGTATTTT | CSARDISGGTDTQYF
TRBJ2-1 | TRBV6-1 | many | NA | TGTGCCAGCAGTTCGTCCAGGAGGGATGAGCAGTTCTTC | CASSSSRRDEQFF
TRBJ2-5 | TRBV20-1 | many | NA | TGCAGTGCCGGAAGGGGAGAGACCCAGTACTTC | CSAGRGETQYF
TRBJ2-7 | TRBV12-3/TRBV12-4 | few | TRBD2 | TGTGCCAGCAGCCAGCACGGGGGGGATAGCTACGAGCAGTACTTC | CASSQHGGDSYEQYF
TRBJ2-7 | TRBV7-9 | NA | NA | TGTGCCAGCAGCTCCCCTGCCCTGGGGTCCTACGAGCAGTACTTC | CASSSPALGSYEQYF
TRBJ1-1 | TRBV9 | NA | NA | TGTGCCAGCAGCTCATCCCCATTAGACCTGGGACACTCGAACACTGAAGCTTTCTTT | CASSSSPLDLGHSNTEAFF
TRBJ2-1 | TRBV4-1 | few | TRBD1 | TGCGCCAGCAGCCAGGGGACAGGGAGATACAATGAGCAGTTCTTC | CASSQGTGRYNEQFF
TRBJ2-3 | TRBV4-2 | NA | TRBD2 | TGTGCCAGCAGCCAAGAGGCCCGGCGCGGGGGGAACACAGATACGCAGTATTTT | CASSQEARRGGNTDTQYF
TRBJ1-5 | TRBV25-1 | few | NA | TGTGCCAGCAGTGACCCGAATAGCAATCAGCCCCAGCATTTT | CASSDPNSNQPQHF
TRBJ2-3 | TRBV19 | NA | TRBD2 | TGTGCCAGTAGCTTGGGACTAGCGGAGGCTAGCACAGATACGCAGTATTTT | CASSLGLAEASTDTQYF
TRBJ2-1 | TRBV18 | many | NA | TGTGCCAGCTCACCACCCCCCCAGACCTACAATGAGCAGTTCTTC | CASSPPPQTYNEQFF
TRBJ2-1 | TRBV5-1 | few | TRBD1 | TGCGCCAGCAGCTCGGACAGGGGAACATCGGGTGGCTCCTACAATGAGCAGTTCTTC | CASSSDRGTSGGSYNEQFF
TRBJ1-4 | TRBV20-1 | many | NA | TGCAGTGCGGGCTTCCTGAGGGAAAAACTGTTTTTT | CSAGFLREKLFF
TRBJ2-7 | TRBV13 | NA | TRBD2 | TGTGCCAGCTTCTTTAGCGGGAGGGTCTACGAGCAGTACTTC | CASFFSGRVYEQYF
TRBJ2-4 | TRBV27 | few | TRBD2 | TGTGCCAGCAGTTTAGCGGGAGGAAGGGCCCTCCCCAAAAACATTCAGTACTTC | CASSLAGGRALPKNIQYF
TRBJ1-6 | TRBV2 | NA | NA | TGTGCCAGCAGTCCCCAGGGTTCCTTTAATTCACCCCTCCACTTT | CASSPQGSFNSPLHF
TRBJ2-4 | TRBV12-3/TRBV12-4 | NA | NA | TGTGCCAGCAGTTTAGAGTTCGGAGGGTTAGGAAACATTCAGTACTTC | CASSLEFGGLGNIQYF
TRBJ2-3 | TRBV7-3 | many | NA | TGTGCCAGCGTACACCAGAAGTGTATAACTCCGAAAGACAAGAACACAGATACGCAGTATTTT | CASVHQKCITPKDKNTDTQYF
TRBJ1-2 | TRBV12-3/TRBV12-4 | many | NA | TGTGCCAGCACCTGGGACCGGAGCTACACCTTC | CASTWDRSYTF
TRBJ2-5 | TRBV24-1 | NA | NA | TGTACCACCAGTGATGGACCCCAAGAGACCCAGTACTTC | CTTSDGPQETQYF
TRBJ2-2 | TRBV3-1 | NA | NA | TGTGCCAGCAGCTTTAACCAAGCGAACACCGGGGAGCTGTTTTTT | CASSFNQANTGELFF
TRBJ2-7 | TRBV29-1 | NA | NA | TGCAGCGTCCTGAGCGGAGAAGAGCAGTACTTC | CSVLSGEEQYF
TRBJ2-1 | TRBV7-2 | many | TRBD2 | TGTGCCAGCAGCCAAAGCGGGACTAGACTTGGGAATGAGCAGTTCTTC | CASSQSGTRLGNEQFF
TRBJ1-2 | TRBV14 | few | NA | TGTGCCAGCAGCCAGACCAGGGACTCCAGCTATGGCTACACCTTC | CASSQTRDSSYGYTF
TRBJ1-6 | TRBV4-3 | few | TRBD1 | TGCGCCAGCAGCCGGGGGACAGGGCTTTCACCCCTCCACTTT | CASSRGTGLSPLHF
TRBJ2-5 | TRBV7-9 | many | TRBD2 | TGTGCCAGCAGCTTAAGCGGGAAAGAGACCCAGTACTTC | CASSLSGKETQYF
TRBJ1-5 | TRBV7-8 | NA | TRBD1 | TGTGCCAGCAGCTTAGCTGGGACAGGGTGGGGTCAGCCCCAGCATTTT | CASSLAGTGWGQPQHF
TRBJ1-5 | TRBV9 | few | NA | TGTGCCAGCAGCCCAAGTCCTGGAGGAGATCAGCCCCAGCATTTT | CASSPSPGGDQPQHF
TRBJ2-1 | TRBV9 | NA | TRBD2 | TGTGCCAGCAGCACCCTAGCGGGTCGCTCCTACAATGAGCAGTTCTTC | CASSTLAGRSYNEQFF
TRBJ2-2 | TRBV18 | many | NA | TGTGCCAGCTCAACATACACGGGGAACACCGGGGAGCTGTTTTTT | CASSTYTGNTGELFF
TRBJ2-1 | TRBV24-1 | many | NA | TGTGCCACCAGTGATTTAGCCAGGGAGGATGAGCAGTTCTTC | CATSDLAREDEQFF
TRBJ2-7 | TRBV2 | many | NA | TGTGCCAGCAGTGAAGCGAGGCCCTACGAGCAGTACTTC | CASSEARPYEQYF
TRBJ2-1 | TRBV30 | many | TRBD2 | TGTGCCTGGAGTGGGGCTAGCGGGTACAATGAGCAGTTCTTC | CAWSGASGYNEQFF
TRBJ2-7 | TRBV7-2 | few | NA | TGTGCCAGCAGTTACGACGTGGCCTACGAGCAGTACTTC | CASSYDVAYEQYF
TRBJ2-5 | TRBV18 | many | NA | TGTGCCAGCTCACCACCGCAAGAGACCCAGTACTTC | CASSPPQETQYF
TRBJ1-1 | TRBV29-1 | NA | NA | TGCAGCGTTCAGATAGGGGGGGGCGGCACTGAAGCTTTCTTT | CSVQIGGGGTEAFF
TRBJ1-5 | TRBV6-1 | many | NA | TGTGCCAGCAGTGAATTCGACAGTCTAGGCAATCAGCCCCAGCATTTT | CASSEFDSLGNQPQHF
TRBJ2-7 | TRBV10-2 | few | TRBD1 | TGCGCCAGCAGTGATATTGGACAGGGATACGAGCAGTACTTC | CASSDIGQGYEQYF
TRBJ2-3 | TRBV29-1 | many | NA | TGCAGCGTTGGCACAGGGATAGATACGCAGTATTTT | CSVGTGIDTQYF
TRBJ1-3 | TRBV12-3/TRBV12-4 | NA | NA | TGTGCCAGCAGTCACAGGGTTGCGGGCTCTGGAAACACCATATATTTT | CASSHRVAGSGNTIYF
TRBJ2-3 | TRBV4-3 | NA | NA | TGCGCCAGCAGCCAGCGGAGCACAGATACGCAGTATTTT | CASSQRSTDTQYF
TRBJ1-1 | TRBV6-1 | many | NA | TGTGCCAGCAGGGGGCTAGTCCGAAAGGACACTGAAGCTTTCTTT | CASRGLVRKDTEAFF
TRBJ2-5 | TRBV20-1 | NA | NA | TGCAGTGACAGCGACCAAGAGACCCAGTACTTC | CSDSDQETQYF
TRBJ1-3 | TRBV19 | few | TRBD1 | TGTGCCAGTATCGTCCGGGACAGGGGGAAGGCTGGAAACACCATATATTTT | CASIVRDRGKAGNTIYF
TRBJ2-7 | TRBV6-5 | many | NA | TGTGCCAGCAGTAGCCCCCTCAGGCCGGGGCAGTACTTC | CASSSPLRPGQYF
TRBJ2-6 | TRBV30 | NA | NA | TGTGCCTGGAGTGTACAGGTGGGAGGACCTGGGGCCAACGTCCTGACTTTC | CAWSVQVGGPGANVLTF
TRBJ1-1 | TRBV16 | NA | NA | TGTGCCAGCAGCCGTCGAGGTAGGGGCGCTGGCACTGAAGCTTTCTTT | CASSRRGRGAGTEAFF
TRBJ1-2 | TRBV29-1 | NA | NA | TGCAGCGTTGAGCCAGGGGTGGGCTATGGCTACACCTTC | CSVEPGVGYGYTF